A single sample is the source of the 28 T cell receptor beta chains below, sequenced in a study of blood T cell repertoires in COVID-19. Sequencing was performed with immunoSEQ multiplex PCR; in TCRdb, only in-frame clones are kept and a portion is missing. The sample carries about 35,000 clones, 82% recorded once. Sequenced material: peripheral blood. All receptors come from a man at least 80 years old with active or convalescent COVID-19.

The chain joins TRBV10-3 to TRBJ2-5, with 8 bases fitting TRBD1. This CDR3 has 13 amino acids. Germline loops: CDR1 ENHRY, CDR2 SYGVKD. The junction had 10 bases not matched to a gene; V was cut back by 11 bases and J by 5 bases. CDR3 sequence reads: CAVMTGDEETQYF. CDR3 coding DNA: TGTGCCGTCATGACAGGGGATGAGGAGACCCAGTACTTC.

This chain uses TRBV28 with TRBJ1-6, with D possibly being TRBD1 (5 bases). CDR1 MDHEN and CDR2 SYDVKM come from the germline V gene. V lost 6 bases and J 8 bases, leaving 8 bases between the germline ends. CDR3 length equals 12 residues. CDR3 sequence (DNA): TGTGCCAGCAGGAAACAGGATTCACCCCTCCACTTT. It encodes CASRKQDSPLHF.

The V call is TRBV27, the J call TRBJ2-3, with 8 bases identical to TRBD1. The ends lost 5 bases at V and 1 base at J; junction bases unmatched: 11. Germline CDR1 reads MNHEY; CDR2 reads SMNVEV (reference sequence). The CDR3 totals 17 residues. CDR3 residues: CASSTLGQAPRTDTQYF. The CDR3 region has the DNA TGTGCCAGCAGTACCTTGGGACAGGCCCCGCGCACAGATACGCAGTATTTT.

The genes are TRBV6-5 and TRBJ1-4; TRBD1 agrees at 8 bases. Germline V gene lookup returns CDR1 MNHEY and CDR2 SVGAGI. The CDR3 runs to 15 residues. V dropped 6 bases and J dropped 11; count of bases not matched to a gene: 14. This CDR3 is CASSLDRGSGGKLFF. The CDR3 nucleotides read TGTGCCAGCAGCCTAGACAGGGGCTCCGGTGGGAAACTGTTTTTT.

The V and J genes are TRBV13 and TRBJ2-7, with TRBD1 matching over 7 bases. The CDR3 has 14 amino acids. Losses at the gene ends were 8 bases for V and 1 base for J; bases not matched to a gene: 8. Germline loops: CDR1 PRHDT, CDR2 FYEKMQ (reference sequence). The CDR3 spells CASAGTGASYEQYF. DNA of the CDR3: TGTGCCAGCGCCGGAACAGGGGCGTCCTACGAGCAGTACTTC.

V gene TRBV12-5 combines with J gene TRBJ1-2, with unresolved D. The V end was cut by 7 bases, the J end by 4 bases, with 16 bases between. In germline, CDR1 is LGHNT, CDR2 FRNRAP. The CDR3 consists of 14 residues. CDR3 coding DNA: TGTGCTAGTGTCCCACCCCCAAGAGGCTATGGCTACACCTTC. Encoded protein: CASVPPPRGYGYTF.

The rearrangement joins TRBV7-3 to TRBJ2-1, with D perhaps matching TRBD1 (6 bases). V shed 3 bases and J shed 5 bases, with 17 bases lying between them. Germline lookup yields CDR1 SGHTA and CDR2 FQGTGA. CDR3 length equals 16 residues. The CDR3 coding sequence is TGTGCCAGCAGCTTGGGACAAGTCAGGGTGCACAATGAGCAGTTCTTC. Its protein is CASSLGQVRVHNEQFF.

The chain couples TRBV28 to TRBJ1-3, with D perhaps matching TRBD1 (5 bases). The ends were cut back, 7 bases at V and 2 bases at J, with 12 bases in the middle. Germline V gene data show CDR1 as MDHEN and CDR2 as SYDVKM. CDR3 length: 14 amino acids. The DNA for the CDR3 is TGTGCCAGCAAGGACACGGCTGCTGGAAACACCATATATTTT. Amino acid sequence: CASKDTAAGNTIYF.

The J gene is TRBJ1-2, the V gene TRBV12-3 or TRBV12-4; no clear D. The germline V and J ends were trimmed by 1 base and 10 bases, with 10 bases remaining between them. The CDR3 extends over 12 amino acids. CDR3 region: CASSLGYSYYTF. For the CDR3, the DNA is TGTGCCAGCAGTTTAGGGTACAGCTACTACACCTTC.

The CDR3 reads CAISGRGGDSGNTIYF. Here the CDR3 DNA reads TGTGCCATCAGTGGAAGAGGGGGAGACTCTGGAAACACCATATATTTT. The chain couples TRBV10-3 to TRBJ1-3, with a weak D call TRBD1 (6 bases). Germline V lookup: CDR1 ENHRY, CDR2 SYGVKD. The CDR3 contains 16 residues. Trimming pared 4 bases from V and 0 bases from J, leaving 13 bases between.

This clone showed up just a few times. The chain links TRBV19 to TRBJ2-7, with a weak D call TRBD2 (5 bases). The CDR3 totals 13 residues. Trimming took off 5 bases at V and 3 bases at J, with 11 bases between the two ends. Looked up from germline, CDR1 is LNHDA and CDR2 is SQIVND (reference sequence). The CDR3 coding sequence is TGTGCCAGTAGTTCAGGACTGAACTACGAGCAGTACTTC. It specifies CASSSGLNYEQYF. Complete variable domain (other parts from reference TRBV19 and TRBJ2-7): DGGITQSPKYLFRKEGQNVTLSCEQNLNHDAMYWYRQDPGQGLRLIYYSQIVNDFQKGDIAEGYSVSREKKESFPLTVTSAQKNPTAFYLCASSSGLNYEQYFGPGTRLTVT.

The chain combines TRBV28 with TRBJ1-4, with 9 positions matching TRBD1. V lost 6 bases to trimming and J lost 5 bases; unmatched junction nucleotides: 10. CDR1 is MDHEN, CDR2 SYDVKM, per germline. The CDR3 sequence is 16 residues long. This chain's CDR3 is CASRSPTGGPNEKLFF. The CDR3 DNA reads as TGTGCCAGCAGATCGCCTACAGGGGGCCCGAATGAAAAACTGTTTTTT.

CDR3 residues: CASSHTRGYSGNTIYF. Written as DNA, the CDR3 is TGTGCCAGCAGTCACACCAGGGGATACTCTGGAAACACCATATATTTT. The V and J genes are TRBV11-3 and TRBJ1-3; TRBD1 might be the D (6 bases). This CDR3 region has 16 residues. Per the germline V gene, CDR1 is SGHNT and CDR2 is YENEEA. With 6 bases removed from V and 0 bases from J, the gap between germline ends came to 15 bases.

J is TRBJ2-4 and V is TRBV7-3; 9 bases are a match to TRBD1. CDR3 size: 14 residues. Trimming at V came to 5 bases and at J to 7 bases, leaving 6 bases not matched to a gene. CDR1 SGHTA and CDR2 FQGTGA come from the germline V gene. In DNA, the CDR3 is TGTGCCAGCAGCGAGGGACAGGGCGCCAACATTCAGTACTTC. It specifies CASSEGQGANIQYF.

CDR3 region: CASSKQGAGYTF. Written as DNA, the CDR3 is TGTGCCAGCAGTAAACAGGGAGCTGGCTACACCTTC. The rearrangement joins TRBV28 to TRBJ1-2; D may be TRBD1 (6 bases). Trimming cost V 5 bases and J 7 bases, with 11 bases left between them. This CDR3 is 12 amino acids long. Per germline, CDR1 MDHEN and CDR2 SYDVKM.

The chain recombines TRBV28 with TRBJ2-7, with 7 bases that match TRBD1. CDR3 length: 13 residues. CDR1 and CDR2 from the germline V gene are MDHEN and SYDVKM. After removal of 3 bases from V and 3 bases from J, the junction contained 2 bases not matched to a gene. CDR3 in amino acids: CASSFRGYYEQYF. Here the CDR3 DNA reads TGTGCCAGCAGTTTCAGGGGGTACTACGAGCAGTACTTC.

The gene calls are TRBV19 and TRBJ2-1; 7 nucleotides line up with TRBD1. Germline-derived CDR1 and CDR2 are LNHDA and SQIVND (reference sequence). CDR3 length: 13 residues. V dropped 7 bases and J dropped 10; count of bases not matched to a gene: 10. The CDR3 bases are TGTGCCAGTAACTCCCAGGGGGATGGGGAGCAGTTCTTC. Protein product: CASNSQGDGEQFF.

The chain combines TRBV24-1 with TRBJ1-5; D ambiguous. Germline V gives CDR1 KGHDR, CDR2 SFDVKD. V lost 9 bases to trimming and J lost 2 bases, with 13 bases between them. This CDR3 is built from 14 residues. DNA of the CDR3: TGTGCCACCGCCCCGGGTGGTGGCAATCAGCCCCAGCATTTT. The encoded protein is CATAPGGGNQPQHF.

This clone occurred once. The V and J genes are TRBV6-5 and TRBJ1-4; TRBD1 matches 7 bases. The germline V gene encodes CDR1 MNHEY and CDR2 SVGAGI. The CDR3 covers 14 residues. With 6 bases clipped from V and 7 bases from J, the junction kept 8 bases outside the gene matches. CDR3 bases: TGTGCCAGCAGCCCCGACAGGGCGGGTGAAAAACTGTTTTTT. This gives the protein CASSPDRAGEKLFF.

The chain uses TRBV6-6 and TRBJ1-5; TRBD1 matches at 10 bases. V lost 6 bases and J lost 7; bases outside the gene matches: 6. The CDR3 spans 14 residues. In germline, CDR1 is MNHNY, CDR2 SVGAGI (reference sequence). CDR3 protein: CASRLGQGNQPQHF. The CDR3 DNA reads as TGTGCCAGCAGACTGGGACAGGGGAACCAGCCCCAGCATTTT.

This clone showed up just a few times. CDR3 region: CASSVSGQGGGYTF. CDR3 bases: TGTGCCAGCAGCGTTTCGGGACAGGGGGGCGGCTACACCTTC. This rearrangement joins TRBV6-5 to TRBJ1-2, with TRBD1 identical over 11 bases. Germline V gives CDR1 MNHEY, CDR2 SVGAGI. This CDR3 is built from 14 residues. V trimming: 6 bases; J trimming: 8 bases; junction bases outside the gene matches: 8.

This clone was counted a few times. The rearrangement uses TRBV6-5 and TRBJ1-2; 10 bases line up with TRBD1. CDR3 length: 14 amino acids. The ends lost 6 bases at V and 2 bases at J; junction bases unmatched: 3. The V gene's germline CDR1 is MNHEY and CDR2 SVGAGI. The CDR3 loop is CASRETGGNYGYTF. The CDR3 coding sequence is TGTGCCAGCAGGGAGACAGGGGGCAACTATGGCTACACCTTC.

The chain links TRBV24-1 to TRBJ1-4; possibly TRBD1 for D (5 bases). Germline V gives CDR1 KGHDR, CDR2 SFDVKD. The V and J ends lost 2 bases and 0 bases respectively, with 9 bases between them. The CDR3 is 16 amino acids. The chain's CDR3 is CATSDSGASTNEKLFF. In DNA form, the CDR3 reads TGTGCCACCAGTGATTCTGGGGCCTCAACTAATGAAAAACTGTTTTTT.

The J gene is TRBJ2-1, the V gene TRBV2; a possible D gene is TRBD1 (6 bases). V lost 4 bases and J 2 bases, leaving 15 bases between the germline ends. Germline CDR1 reads SNHLY; CDR2 reads FYNNEI. The CDR3 consists of 16 residues. The CDR3 loop is CASSGRAEGAYNEQFF. The CDR3 region has the DNA TGTGCCAGCAGTGGGCGGGCAGAGGGGGCCTACAATGAGCAGTTCTTC. The full variable domain, rest sourced from reference TRBV2 and TRBJ2-1, is EPEVTQTPSHQVTQMGQEVILRCVPISNHLYFYWYRQILGQKVEFLVSFYNNEISEKSEIFDDQFSVERPDGSNFTLKIRSTKLEDSAMYFCASSGRAEGAYNEQFFGPGTRLTVL.

Details on this clone: Other DNA sequences in the sample encode the same CDR3. This chain links TRBV7-8 with TRBJ2-1, with D possibly being TRBD2 (6 bases). This CDR3 has 15 residues. The V gene lost 5 bases and the J gene lost 5 bases, with 16 bases spanning the gap. Germline CDR1 is SGHVS and CDR2 is FQNEAQ. The CDR3 bases are TGTGCCAGCAGCCTAGGTAGGAGGGGACACAATGAGCAGTTCTTC. Translation: CASSLGRRGHNEQFF.

The chain combines TRBV11-3 with TRBJ2-3; TRBD2 agrees at 8 bases. Per germline, CDR1 SGHNT and CDR2 YENEEA. V dropped 5 bases and J dropped 2; count of bases not matched to a gene: 6. This CDR3 has 15 amino acids. CDR3 bases: TGTGCCAGCAGCCGAATAGCGGGGCTCACAGATACGCAGTATTTT. Translated: CASSRIAGLTDTQYF.

The chain has TRBV4-1 and TRBJ2-7; tentative D call: TRBD2 (5 bases). This CDR3 contains 15 residues. Germline CDR1 reads MGHRA; CDR2 reads YSYEKL. The V end was cut by 0 bases, the J end by 0 bases, with 9 bases between. The DNA for the CDR3 is TGCGCCAGCAGCCAAGAACGGACTGTCTCCTACGAGCAGTACTTC. Translation: CASSQERTVSYEQYF.

The DNA for the CDR3 is TGTGCCAGCAGCCCCAGGGGCGGAAGCTCCTACAATGAGCAGTTCTTC. Amino acids: CASSPRGGSSYNEQFF. The chain carries TRBV3-1 (or the pseudogene TRBV3-2) and TRBJ2-1, with a weak D call TRBD1 (6 bases). CDR3 length: 16 residues. Trimming removed 4 bases from V and 0 bases from J, with 13 bases in between. Per the germline V gene, CDR1 is LGHDT and CDR2 is YNNKEL (reference sequence).